The clone carrying this TCR beta chain showed up just once. Its target is not known. This record belongs to a study of T cell responses to AZD1222 COVID-19 vaccine. The study, taken as a whole, reports: Spike-spanning, vaccine-associated CD4 TCRs were dominant at 160-218 and 743-854.

The CDR3 has 17 amino acids. CDR1 is SEHNR and CDR2 is FQNEAQ in the germline V gene (reference sequence). After removal of 5 bases from V and 0 bases from J, the junction contained 12 bases not matched to a gene. This table comes from immunoSEQ multiplex PCR, and its TCRdb copy is limited to in-frame clones, with some not included. The sample comprises 120,000 or so clones, about 88% of which are singletons, and 3% rests with the top ten. The sequence came from an adult who received the AZD1222 COVID-19 vaccine. Material: peripheral blood, obtained 28 days after the second AZD1222 dose. This chain uses TRBV7-9 with TRBJ2-7; 8 positions match TRBD1. CDR3 nucleotides: TGTGCCAGCAGCCAGAGCGCCCCGGGACAGGCCTCCTACGAGCAGTACTTC. This gives the protein CASSQSAPGQASYEQYF.